These 18 T cell receptor beta chains originate from one sample sequenced in a study of response to subunit inactivated influenza vaccine. TCRdb fed the RT-PCR reads into MiXCR, producing one record per CDR3 protein. Of approximately 500,000 distinct CDR3 sequences in the sample, around 25% were seen once. The same specimen was also included in a second study, on T cells expressing NK-cell markers. As reported in that work: It was by 5'RACE template switching with UMIs that TCR beta cDNA was made.

Source: CD4+ T cells sorted from PBMCs, taken about 11 days after vaccination. The receptors come from a man aged 50-59 years who received an inactivated influenza vaccine.

CDR3 residues: CASSLFDPRDEQFF. In DNA form, the CDR3 reads TGCGCCAGCAGCTTGTTTGACCCTCGGGATGAGCAGTTCTTC. The chain has TRBV5-1 and TRBJ2-1; no definite D call. Germline loops: CDR1 SGHRS, CDR2 YFSETQ. The CDR3 sequence is 14 residues long. The V end lost 1 base, the J end lost 8 bases, and 13 bases lay between the germline ends.

The CDR3 loop is CASSLTQGVGFQMNTEAFF. CDR3 bases: TGTGCCAGCAGCCTAACCCAGGGGGTTGGATTCCAAATGAACACTGAAGCTTTCTTT. The J gene is TRBJ1-1, the V gene TRBV11-1, with 7 nucleotides matching TRBD1. Per germline, CDR1 SGHAT and CDR2 FQDESV (reference sequence). The CDR3 has 19 residues. V dropped 5 bases and J dropped 0; count of bases not matched to a gene: 18.

This clonotype was found many times. J is TRBJ2-5 and V is TRBV6-2 or TRBV6-3; 7 bases are a match to TRBD1. Trimming at V came to 6 bases and at J to 4 bases, leaving 5 bases not matched to a gene. Per germline, CDR1 MNHEY and CDR2 SVGEGT. CDR3 length: 13 amino acids. The CDR3 DNA is TGTGCCAGCAGCCGGGGACAGCGAGAGACCCAGTACTTC. Amino acid sequence: CASSRGQRETQYF.

This chain uses TRBV11-1 with TRBJ2-2; D is uncertain. Per germline, CDR1 SGHAT and CDR2 FQDESV (reference sequence). The ends were cut back, 4 bases at V and 3 bases at J, with 9 bases in the middle. There are 14 residues in the CDR3. In DNA, the CDR3 is TGTGCCAGCAGCTACACATCTTACACCGGGGAGCTGTTTTTT. Its translation: CASSYTSYTGELFF.

This clonotype appeared a single time. This chain joins TRBV6-1 and TRBJ1-4, with D maybe TRBD1 (5 bases). Trimming took 6 bases from V and 4 from J, leaving 15 bases between them. CDR3 size: 15 residues. Germline V lookup: CDR1 MNHNS, CDR2 SASEGT. CDR3 coding DNA: TGTGCCAGCAGGAACAGACAGACGAATAATGAAAAACTGTTTTTT. Its translation: CASRNRQTNNEKLFF.

The rearrangement uses TRBV20-1 and TRBJ2-1; the D gene is possibly TRBD2 (6 bases). The length of the CDR3 is 14 residues. Germline assignment: CDR1 DFQATT and CDR2 SNEGSKA (reference sequence). The V end was cut by 1 base, the J end by 9 bases, with 16 bases between. The CDR3 region is CSARVAGSDGEQFF. In DNA form, the CDR3 reads TGCAGTGCTAGAGTGGCCGGGAGCGACGGTGAGCAGTTCTTC.

This clonotype was seen a few times. The CDR3 DNA follows: TGTGCCAGTAGTATAGATCCGCGCTTGGACGAGCAGTACTTC. Its translation: CASSIDPRLDEQYF. The genes are TRBV19 and TRBJ2-7; D gene uncertain. The germline V gene encodes CDR1 LNHDA and CDR2 SQIVND (reference sequence). V was pared by 0 bases and J by 5 bases, with 11 bases between. The CDR3 is made up of 14 amino acids.

V gene TRBV7-8 combines with J gene TRBJ2-5, with a tentative D call TRBD2 (5 bases). Germline loops: CDR1 SGHVS, CDR2 FQNEAQ. This CDR3 has 11 amino acids. The V end was cut by 8 bases, the J end by 3 bases, with 7 bases between. As DNA, the CDR3 is TGTGCCAGCGGGAGAAAAGAGACCCAGTACTTC. Protein sequence: CASGRKETQYF.

This clonotype was picked up a small number of times. The chain uses TRBV7-9 and TRBJ2-3; D gene ambiguous. V was trimmed by 5 bases and J by 0 bases, leaving 12 bases between them. The germline V gene has CDR1 SEHNR and CDR2 FQNEAQ (reference sequence). This CDR3 has 15 residues. This CDR3 is CASSPLDLSTDTQYF. The CDR3 bases are TGTGCCAGCAGCCCGTTGGACCTTAGCACAGATACGCAGTATTTT.

In this sample, this clonotype turned up once. This sequence joins TRBV3-1 and TRBJ2-5, with 8 bases identical to TRBD1. J lost 3 bases, V lost 0 bases, and 6 bases had no gene match. The V gene's germline CDR1 is LGHDT and CDR2 YNNKEL (reference sequence). The CDR3 loop spans 16 amino acids. The CDR3 nucleotides read TGTGCCAGCAGCCAAGACCTACAGGGGGGCAAAGAGACCCAGTACTTC. It encodes CASSQDLQGGKETQYF.

The chain employs TRBV5-5 and TRBJ1-1, with 10 bases lining up with TRBD1. V trimming: 4 bases; J trimming: 0 bases; junction bases outside the gene matches: 3. CDR1 and CDR2 from the germline V gene are SGHKS and YYEKEE (reference sequence). The length of the CDR3 is 15 residues. CDR3 amino acids: CASSVDRGVNTEAFF. In nucleotides, the CDR3 is TGTGCCAGCAGCGTGGACAGGGGGGTGAACACTGAAGCTTTCTTT.

There are a few counts of this clonotype. The chain combines TRBV12-3 or TRBV12-4 with TRBJ1-5; D gene unclear. This CDR3 spans 12 amino acids. The V and J ends lost 6 bases and 7 bases respectively, with 10 bases between them. In DNA form, the CDR3 reads TGTGCCAGCAGCCCCATCGCCCAGCCCCAGCATTTT. Protein: CASSPIAQPQHF.

The chain has TRBV20-1 and TRBJ1-5; D possibly corresponds to TRBD1 (5 bases). Per the germline V gene, CDR1 is DFQATT and CDR2 is SNEGSKA (reference sequence). Trimming shortened V by 0 bases and J by 6 bases, and 18 bases separated the two germline ends. This CDR3 spans 16 amino acids. The CDR3 DNA reads TGCAGTGCTAGAGATTTCGACGGTGTAAGGGGTCAGCCCCAGCATTTT. It translates to CSARDFDGVRGQPQHF.

The chain joins TRBV2 to TRBJ2-1; TRBD1 matches 8 bases. Germline values: CDR1 SNHLY, CDR2 FYNNEI. With 7 bases clipped from V and 9 bases from J, the junction kept 8 bases outside the gene matches. This CDR3 is built from 13 residues. CDR3 residues: CASKLDRVFEQFF. CDR3 sequence (DNA): TGTGCCAGCAAGTTGGACAGGGTTTTTGAGCAGTTCTTC.

This clonotype was seen more than once but under ten times. The chain has TRBV7-2 and TRBJ2-1; D gene uncertain. Germline CDR1 is SGHTA and CDR2 is FQGNSA. The V end lost 3 bases, the J end lost 10 bases, and 7 bases lay between the germline ends. This CDR3 spans 11 amino acids. The CDR3 nucleotides read TGTGCCAGCAGCTTTGCGGTAGAGCAGTTCTTC. This translates into CASSFAVEQFF.

The chain combines TRBV4-2 with TRBJ2-7, with D uncertain. CDR1 and CDR2 (germline): LGHNA, YNFKEQ. V shed 6 bases and J shed 4 bases, with 19 bases lying between them. There are 15 residues in the CDR3. The CDR3 loop reads CASSENPGLQYEQYF. DNA of the CDR3: TGTGCCAGCAGTGAAAATCCGGGCCTACAATACGAGCAGTACTTC.

This clonotype was seen only a few times. V gene TRBV5-1 combines with J gene TRBJ2-1, with TRBD2 identical over 7 bases. Germline trimming cut 4 bases from V and 4 bases from J; bases unmatched to any gene: 11. The CDR3 is made up of 16 amino acids. The germline V gene has CDR1 SGHRS and CDR2 YFSETQ. The CDR3 nucleotides are TGCGCCAGCAGCCGCGAGGCTAGCGGAGTGTACAATGAGCAGTTCTTC. This encodes CASSREASGVYNEQFF. The full variable domain, with the rest looked up from reference TRBV5-1 and TRBJ2-1, is KAGVTQTPRYLIKTRGQQVTLSCSPISGHRSVSWYQQTPGQGLQFLFEYFSETQRNKGNFPGRFSGRQFSNSRSEMNVSTLELGDSALYLCASSREASGVYNEQFFGPGTRLTVL.

This sequence joins TRBV11-1 and TRBJ2-3, with D possibly TRBD2 on 6 matching bases. V was pared by 5 bases and J by 3 bases, with 15 bases between. The CDR3 covers 15 residues. Germline values: CDR1 SGHAT, CDR2 FQDESV (reference sequence). The CDR3 sequence is CASSRQRVGTDTQYF. For the CDR3, the DNA is TGTGCCAGCAGCCGACAGCGGGTTGGTACAGATACGCAGTATTTT.